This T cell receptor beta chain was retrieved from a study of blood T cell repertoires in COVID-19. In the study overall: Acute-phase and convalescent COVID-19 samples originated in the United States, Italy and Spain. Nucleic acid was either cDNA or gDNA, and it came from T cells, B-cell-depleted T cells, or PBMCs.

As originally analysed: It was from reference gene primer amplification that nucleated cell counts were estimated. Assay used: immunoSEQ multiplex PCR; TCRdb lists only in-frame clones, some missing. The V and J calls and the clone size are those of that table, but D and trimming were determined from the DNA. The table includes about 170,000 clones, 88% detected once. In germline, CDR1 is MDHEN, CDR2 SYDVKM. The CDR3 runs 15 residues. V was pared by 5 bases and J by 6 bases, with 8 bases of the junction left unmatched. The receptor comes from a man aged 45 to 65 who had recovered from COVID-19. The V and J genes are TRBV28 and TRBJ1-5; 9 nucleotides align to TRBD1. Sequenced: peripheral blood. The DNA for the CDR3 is TGTGCCAGCAGTCCCTCTAGGGACAGGGTTCAGCCCCAGCATTTT. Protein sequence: CASSPSRDRVQPQHF.